This is a list of T cell receptor beta chains from one sample in a study of T cell repertoires in cytomegalovirus infection. TCRdb re-called the reads through MiXCR, storing one row per CDR3 protein. The table shows hundreds of thousands of distinct CDR3 sequences, with 35% to 45% occurring only once. The sequencing input was PBMCs. These receptors came from a human donor in good health (CMV status not recorded). Some clones in this sample may be carry-over from other donors' samples. Each CDR3 is given with its conserved first and last residue. A D gene is named only where the DNA matches it firmly. Size is stated for part of the rows, as once, few or many counts, or as a class when the clone is expanded.

V gene,D gene,clone size,J gene,CDR3 protein
TRBV20-1,TRBD1,NA,TRBJ2-7,CSSSRTGSFEQYF
TRBV28,TRBD2,few,TRBJ2-2,CASRRETGLAGAGELFF
TRBV28,TRBD1,NA,TRBJ1-5,CASSAGTVSNQPQHF
TRBV28,TRBD2,once,TRBJ2-7,CATKGLAPYEQYF
TRBV28,NA,NA,TRBJ2-3,CASGRGDITDTQYF
TRBV28,NA,NA,TRBJ2-1,CASSRTRSRVGEQFF
TRBV27,TRBD2,NA,TRBJ2-7,CASSLSDSGGYEQYF
TRBV4-1,NA,NA,TRBJ2-7,CASSRPQGSYEQYF
TRBV20-1,TRBD1,NA,TRBJ1-5,CSARAPGQGFSSNQPQHF
TRBV4-1,NA,NA,TRBJ1-5,CASSQDQSQYSNQPQHF
TRBV7-2,NA,many,TRBJ1-2,CASSLVRGPTRGYTF
TRBV7-9,NA,NA,TRBJ1-1,CASSLVGRGGMNTEAFF
TRBV7-2,TRBD2,many,TRBJ2-5,CASRERGGGAETQYF
TRBV28,NA,NA,TRBJ1-2,CASSPDYGYTF
TRBV5-6,NA,NA,TRBJ2-3,CASSSRGSLSTDTQYF
TRBV25-1,NA,NA,TRBJ2-7,CASRQTGRSYEQYF
TRBV28,NA,NA,TRBJ2-2,CASSLPMANTGELFF
TRBV5-3,NA,NA,TRBJ1-5,CASSFGINNQPQHF
TRBV6-6,NA,once,TRBJ1-2,CASRYDGTPAGYTF
TRBV20-1,NA,few,TRBJ2-4,CSATSARNIQYF